The 7 T cell receptor beta chains reported below all come from one sample, sequenced in a study of CD8 T cells in Susac syndrome. A quantity of roughly 0.5 to 1 ug RNA underwent reverse transcription using random hexamers. TCRdb independently ran MiXCR on the immunoSEQ multiplex PCR reads; one entry per CDR3 protein. The table lists around 100,000 distinct CDR3 sequences, around 96% of them singletons. The sample comprised CD8+ T cells from PBMCs. Receptors were obtained from a human donor with Susac syndrome.

CDR3 residues: CASSLRQGYYEQYF. The CDR3 region has the DNA TGTGCCAGCAGCCTGAGGCAGGGATACTACGAGCAGTACTTC. The chain has TRBV28 and TRBJ2-7, with D possibly being TRBD1 (5 bases). V was trimmed by 6 bases and J by 3 bases, leaving 15 bases between them. The CDR3 loop spans 14 amino acids. Looked up from germline, CDR1 is MDHEN and CDR2 is SYDVKM.

This sequence joins TRBV5-1 and TRBJ2-3, with D maybe TRBD2 (5 bases). CDR3 length: 14 amino acids. Germline V gene lookup returns CDR1 SGHRS and CDR2 YFSETQ. Deletions cut 0 bases from V and 0 bases from J, with 5 bases between. CDR3 protein: CASSLGTSTDTQYF. CDR3 in DNA: TGCGCCAGCAGCTTGGGGACTAGCACAGATACGCAGTATTTT.

The chain uses TRBV29-1 and TRBJ2-5; D tentatively reads TRBD1 or TRBD2 (5 bases each). Germline V gives CDR1 SQVTM, CDR2 ANQGSEA. Trimming left V 6 bases short and J 2 bases short, with 19 bases between. This CDR3 comprises 15 residues. CDR3 in DNA: TGCAGCGTGGTTAGGGACCGAGCCTTTCAAGAGACCCAGTACTTC. It is translated as CSVVRDRAFQETQYF.

The chain uses TRBV14 and TRBJ1-2; D is possibly TRBD1 (5 bases). Germline values: CDR1 SGHDN, CDR2 FVKESK. Trimming took off 4 bases at V and 6 bases at J, with 12 bases between the two ends. This CDR3 spans 13 amino acids. Here the CDR3 DNA reads TGTGCCAGCAGCCTCCTCAGGGCAGATGGCTACACCTTC. Translating gives CASSLLRADGYTF.

The V and J genes are TRBV7-2 and TRBJ2-1; D ambiguous. CDR1 is SGHTA, CDR2 FQGNSA, per germline. With 5 bases removed from V and 4 bases from J, the gap between germline ends came to 9 bases. The CDR3 spans 13 residues. CDR3 DNA: TGTGCCAGCAGCATAATGACGTACAATGAGCAGTTCTTC. Residues: CASSIMTYNEQFF.

This clonotype has a single count. The genes are TRBV7-9 and TRBJ1-5, with 8 positions matching TRBD1. CDR1 is SEHNR, CDR2 FQNEAQ, per germline (reference sequence). The V segment lost 4 bases and the J segment 5 bases; nucleotides outside the gene matches: 13. The CDR3 loop spans 17 amino acids. The CDR3 coding sequence is TGTGCCAGCAGCTCGACAGGGGTTACCCCTACGGATCAGCCCCAGCATTTT. It encodes CASSSTGVTPTDQPQHF. Variable domain in full (rest from reference TRBV7-9 and TRBJ1-5): DTGVSQNPRHKITKRGQNVTFRCDPISEHNRLYWYRQTLGQGPEFLTYFQNEAQLEKSRLLSDRFSAERPKGSFSTLEIQRTEQGDSAMYLCASSSTGVTPTDQPQHFGDGTRLSIL.

The chain has TRBV29-1 and TRBJ2-3, with D perhaps TRBD2 (6 bases). The germline gives CDR1 SQVTM, CDR2 ANQGSEA. The CDR3 contains 14 residues. V lost 6 bases, J lost 3 bases, and 16 bases lay in between. Written as DNA, the CDR3 is TGCAGCGTCCCGGGACTTGAAACTACAGATACGCAGTATTTT. This sequence encodes CSVPGLETTDTQYF.